This TCR beta chain was found in a study of T cells in Graves' hyperthyroidism and ophthalmopathy. This clonotype was recorded at least ten times. The source material, RNA transcripts, was used to amplify TCR beta CDR3 regions. The study used the HTBI primer set for a first-round RT-PCR of the TCR CDR3. TCRdb re-derived calls from the multiplex PCR reads in MiXCR, one entry per CDR3 protein. The table has approximately 510,000 distinct CDR3 sequences, less than 25% seen once. Germline V lookup: CDR1 LNHDA, CDR2 SQIVND (reference sequence). Trimming removed 5 bases at V and 8 bases at J, with 21 bases between. The CDR3 extends over 15 amino acids.

Material for sequencing was blood. The clonotype was recovered from a man aged 18-30 years with Graves' hyperthyroidism. This chain uses TRBV19 with TRBJ1-2, with D maybe TRBD1 (5 bases). CDR3 in DNA: TGTGCCAGTAGTGACACGGGACCGCTGTTGGGGGGCTACACCTTC. Its translation: CASSDTGPLLGGYTF. The complete variable domain, with remaining parts taken from reference TRBV19 and TRBJ1-2, reads DGGITQSPKYLFRKEGQNVTLSCEQNLNHDAMYWYRQDPGQGLRLIYYSQIVNDFQKGDIAEGYSVSREKKESFPLTVTSAQKNPTAFYLCASSDTGPLLGGYTFGSGTRLTVV.